The 14 T cell receptor beta chains listed next were all sequenced from one sample in a study of cytomegalovirus exposure and HLA in healthy donors. In the PCR, 60 Vbeta and 13 Jbeta primers were used. Only in-frame clones appear in the TCRdb table, and some are missing; sequencing was by immunoSEQ multiplex PCR. The sample data list around 48,000 clones. Sequencing used PBMCs. The receptors were gathered from a female donor in good health and CMV-seronegative.

The J gene is TRBJ2-5, the V gene TRBV5-4, with TRBD2 matching over 11 bases. Germline assignment: CDR1 SGHNT and CDR2 YYREEE (reference sequence). After removal of 4 bases from V and 2 bases from J, the junction contained 4 bases not matched to a gene. The CDR3 consists of 15 residues. The CDR3 spells CASSPVAGGQETQYF. CDR3 DNA: TGTGCCAGCAGCCCTGTAGCGGGGGGGCAAGAGACCCAGTACTTC.

The gene calls are TRBV4-1 and TRBJ2-7; D is perhaps TRBD2 (5 bases). CDR1 and CDR2 from the germline V gene are MGHRA and YSYEKL. This CDR3 has 13 residues. V lost 1 base and J 7 bases, leaving 11 bases between the germline ends. CDR3 amino acids: CASSQGGMGEQYF. The CDR3 coding sequence is TGCGCCAGCAGCCAAGGAGGGATGGGGGAGCAGTACTTC.

V is TRBV7-9 and J is TRBJ2-6; 8 nucleotides agree with TRBD1. This CDR3 comprises 16 residues. The ends lost 3 bases at V and 2 bases at J; junction bases unmatched: 3. From germline, CDR1 is SEHNR and CDR2 FQNEAQ (reference sequence). DNA of the CDR3: TGTGCCAGCAGCTTGTTACAGGGGGCTGGGGCCAACGTCCTGACTTTC. It translates to CASSLLQGAGANVLTF. Combining the CDR3 with reference TRBV7-9 and TRBJ2-6 gives the whole variable domain DTGVSQNPRHKITKRGQNVTFRCDPISEHNRLYWYRQTLGQGPEFLTYFQNEAQLEKSRLLSDRFSAERPKGSFSTLEIQRTEQGDSAMYLCASSLLQGAGANVLTFGAGSRLTVL.

This sequence joins TRBV27 and TRBJ1-1; D call uncertain. This CDR3 region has 13 residues. Germline V gene lookup returns CDR1 MNHEY and CDR2 SMNVEV (reference sequence). Trimming stripped 1 base from V and 1 base from J, with 4 bases between. The CDR3 here is CASSLFRNTEAFF. The CDR3 coding sequence is TGTGCCAGCAGTTTATTCAGGAACACTGAAGCTTTCTTT.

The gene calls are TRBV5-6 and TRBJ2-3; 10 bases agree with TRBD2. V was pared by 5 bases and J by 6 bases, with 3 bases of the junction left unmatched. CDR1 and CDR2 (germline): SGHDT, YYEEEE. The CDR3 totals 13 residues. The CDR3 region is CASRASGSDTQYF. The DNA for the CDR3 is TGTGCCAGCAGGGCTAGCGGGAGTGATACGCAGTATTTT.

J is TRBJ2-7 and V is TRBV10-3; possibly TRBD2 for D (5 bases). V lost 3 bases and J lost 3, with 9 bases in between. The CDR3 is made up of 13 amino acids. Germline lookup yields CDR1 ENHRY and CDR2 SYGVKD. CDR3 nucleotides: TGTGCCATCAGTGAAGGACGGGACTACGAGCAGTACTTC. Amino acid sequence: CAISEGRDYEQYF.

The chain recombines TRBV28 with TRBJ2-7, with TRBD2 matching over 10 bases. The V segment lost 7 bases and the J segment 5 bases; nucleotides outside the gene matches: 5. CDR1 and CDR2 from the germline V gene are MDHEN and SYDVKM. This CDR3 is built from 13 residues. CDR3 sequence (DNA): TGTGCCAGCAACCTAGCGGGAGTCGACGAGCAGTACTTC. Encoded protein: CASNLAGVDEQYF.

In regard to this clone: This specimen includes other DNA sequences encoding the same CDR3. This chain connects TRBV6-5 to TRBJ1-1, with D perhaps TRBD1 (5 bases). CDR1 and CDR2 from the germline V gene are MNHEY and SVGAGI. There are 13 residues in the CDR3. V was clipped by 2 bases and J by 1 base, with 5 bases between them. CDR3 coding DNA: TGTGCCAGCAGTTACCAGGGGAACACTGAAGCTTTCTTT. This encodes CASSYQGNTEAFF.

As for this clone: The same CDR3 also results from other DNA sequences found in this sample. The CDR3 sequence: CASSLVAGGLNTGELFF. As DNA, the CDR3 is TGTGCCAGCAGCTTAGTAGCGGGAGGCCTTAACACCGGGGAGCTGTTTTTT. V and J are TRBV11-3 and TRBJ2-2; 10 bases fit TRBD2. CDR3 length: 17 residues. Germline V gene data show CDR1 as SGHNT and CDR2 as YENEEA. The ends lost 1 base at V and 2 bases at J; junction bases unmatched: 4. The entire variable domain, with the rest obtained from reference TRBV11-3 and TRBJ2-2, is as follows: EAGVVQSPRYKIIEKKQPVAFWCNPISGHNTLYWYLQNLGQGPELLIRYENEEAVDDSQLPKDRFSAERLKGVDSTLKIQPAELGDSAVYLCASSLVAGGLNTGELFFGEGSRLTVL.

This chain joins TRBV18 and TRBJ2-5; 7 positions agree with TRBD1. CDR3 length: 14 residues. CDR1 is KGHSH and CDR2 is LQKENI in the germline V gene. The V segment lost 6 bases and the J segment 0 bases; nucleotides outside the gene matches: 4. For the CDR3, the DNA is TGTGCCAGCTCTCGACAGGGATACCAAGAGACCCAGTACTTC. As protein: CASSRQGYQETQYF.

This chain joins TRBV29-1 and TRBJ2-1; 14 bases fit TRBD2. The ends lost 7 bases at V and 0 bases at J; junction bases unmatched: 5. CDR3 length equals 16 residues. CDR1 SQVTM and CDR2 ANQGSEA come from the germline V gene. CDR3 coding DNA: TGCAGCGGGGGGACTAGCGGGGGCAGCTCCTACAATGAGCAGTTCTTC. This codes for CSGGTSGGSSYNEQFF.

This rearrangement joins TRBV29-1 to TRBJ2-1, with 11 bases identical to TRBD2. CDR3 size: 12 residues. Trimming at V came to 5 bases and at J to 10 bases, leaving 4 bases not matched to a gene. CDR1 SQVTM and CDR2 ANQGSEA come from the germline V gene. The CDR3 loop is CSVTSGGDEQFF. The CDR3 DNA sequence: TGCAGCGTTACTAGCGGGGGAGACGAGCAGTTCTTC.

The chain links TRBV18 to TRBJ1-1; D remains ambiguous. In germline, CDR1 is KGHSH, CDR2 LQKENI. CDR3 length: 13 amino acids. Trimming shortened V by 3 bases and J by 5 bases, and 10 bases separated the two germline ends. The CDR3 sequence is CASSPQRETEAFF. In nucleotides, the CDR3 is TGTGCCAGCTCACCTCAACGGGAAACTGAAGCTTTCTTT. The complete variable domain, with remaining parts taken from reference TRBV18 and TRBJ1-1, reads NAGVMQNPRHLVRRRGQEARLRCSPMKGHSHVYWYRQLPEEGLKFMVYLQKENIIDESGMPKERFSAEFPKEGPSILRIQQVVRGDSAAYFCASSPQRETEAFFGQGTRLTVV.

The J gene is TRBJ2-5, the V gene TRBV29-1; 9 bases match TRBD2. V gave up 4 bases and J gave up 3 bases; unmatched junction bases: 0. This CDR3 is built from 12 residues. CDR1 is SQVTM, CDR2 ANQGSEA, per germline. The CDR3 region is CSVGLAEETQYF. The CDR3 DNA is TGCAGCGTTGGACTAGCGGAAGAGACCCAGTACTTC.